What follows are 28 T cell receptor beta chains derived from one specimen sequenced in a study of follicular helper T cells after annual influenza vaccination. Profiling relied on immunoSEQ multiplex PCR, and the TCRdb table lists in-frame clones only, not all of them. The data show several thousand clones, with 70% to 80% seen just once and about 3.1% held by the top ten. Sample time point: 2014-2015 season, pre-vaccination. The material was CXCR5+ CD38- circulating T follicular helper cells from blood, obtained on the day of influenza vaccination. Subset denoted: circulating Tfh, non-naive CD4+CXCR5+PD-1+ (ICOS+CD38+ or ICOS-CD38-). Receptor source: an adult who received the influenza vaccine.

The chain combines TRBV29-1 with TRBJ2-3; 9 nucleotides agree with TRBD2. CDR1 is SQVTM, CDR2 ANQGSEA, per germline. The V and J ends lost 4 bases and 6 bases, in that order; junction bases with no gene match: 5. CDR3 length: 13 residues. The CDR3 DNA reads as TGCAGCGTTGTTCTAGCGGGGAGGGATACGCAGTATTTT. As protein: CSVVLAGRDTQYF.

This chain connects TRBV15 to TRBJ2-7; TRBD1 matches 8 bases. The CDR3 consists of 14 residues. CDR1 is LNHNV and CDR2 is YYDKDF in the germline V gene (reference sequence). Trimming removed 0 bases from V and 4 bases from J; junction bases left unmatched: 2. The DNA of the CDR3 is TGTGCCACCAGCAGAGACAGGGGGCTGTACGAGCAGTACTTC. It encodes CATSRDRGLYEQYF.

The chain recombines TRBV5-4 with TRBJ2-3; a weak D match, TRBD2 (7 bases). With 3 bases removed from V and 6 bases from J, the gap between germline ends came to 14 bases. Germline lookup yields CDR1 SGHNT and CDR2 YYREEE (reference sequence). This CDR3 spans 14 amino acids. In DNA, the CDR3 is TGTGCCAGCAGCTGGGGGCGGGGGCCTGATACGCAGTATTTT. As protein: CASSWGRGPDTQYF. Drawing the rest from reference TRBV5-4 and TRBJ2-3, the complete variable domain is ETGVTQSPTHLIKTRGQQVTLRCSSQSGHNTVSWYQQALGQGPQFIFQYYREEENGRGNFPPRFSGLQFPNYSSELNVNALELDDSALYLCASSWGRGPDTQYFGPGTRLTVL.

The V gene is TRBV5-6, the J gene TRBJ2-3; possibly TRBD1 or TRBD2 for D (5 bases each). Deletions cut 0 bases from V and 2 bases from J, with 13 bases between. This CDR3 is built from 16 residues. Germline lookup yields CDR1 SGHDT and CDR2 YYEEEE. The DNA of the CDR3 is TGTGCCAGCAGCTTGGCTGGGGACGGATACACAGATACGCAGTATTTT. Translating it yields CASSLAGDGYTDTQYF.

The chain uses TRBV27 and TRBJ1-2; D is perhaps TRBD1 (6 bases). CDR3 size: 13 residues. Deletions cut 7 bases from V and 4 bases from J, with 13 bases between. Germline-derived CDR1 and CDR2 are MNHEY and SMNVEV (reference sequence). Here the CDR3 reads CASMLGTPYGYTF. The DNA of the CDR3 is TGTGCCAGCATGCTAGGGACACCCTATGGCTACACCTTC.

This chain joins TRBV18 and TRBJ2-2, with D possibly being TRBD1 (6 bases). The CDR3 has 17 amino acids. Looked up from germline, CDR1 is KGHSH and CDR2 is LQKENI. Trimming shortened V by 4 bases and J by 4 bases, and 19 bases separated the two germline ends. Here the CDR3 reads CASSRQEQGPGTGELFF. In DNA form, the CDR3 reads TGTGCCAGCTCACGCCAGGAACAGGGCCCGGGCACCGGGGAGCTGTTTTTT.

This clone has a handful of counts. The rearrangement joins TRBV6-6 to TRBJ2-7, with a possible D match to TRBD1 (6 bases). V was cut by 7 bases and J by 6 bases, with 19 bases left in between. The CDR3 contains 14 residues. Germline CDR1 reads MNHNY; CDR2 reads SVGAGI (reference sequence). As DNA, the CDR3 is TGTGCCAGCAAGCCGGACAGAAAGAGCGCCGAGCAGTACTTC. Amino acids: CASKPDRKSAEQYF.

This chain joins TRBV28 and TRBJ2-7; TRBD2 might be the D (5 bases). V dropped 6 bases and J dropped 9 bases, with 12 bases sitting between them. Germline lookup yields CDR1 MDHEN and CDR2 SYDVKM. This CDR3 has 11 amino acids. The CDR3 reads CASRGGEGQYF. In DNA form, the CDR3 reads TGTGCCAGCAGGGGCGGAGAGGGGCAGTACTTC.

The chain recombines TRBV10-3 with TRBJ1-1; 7 bases match TRBD1. From germline, CDR1 is ENHRY and CDR2 SYGVKD. V lost 7 bases and J lost 3; bases outside the gene matches: 2. The CDR3 is 12 amino acids. The CDR3 here is CAINTGDTEAFF. CDR3 coding DNA: TGTGCCATCAATACAGGGGACACTGAAGCTTTCTTT.

This clone was seen a few times. The chain employs TRBV19 and TRBJ1-1; 9 bases agree with TRBD1. V lost 4 bases, J lost 6 bases, and 6 bases stayed unmatched. This CDR3 has 14 amino acids. Germline lookup yields CDR1 LNHDA and CDR2 SQIVND (reference sequence). CDR3 sequence reads: CASSTGQGFPEAFF. The CDR3 nucleotides read TGTGCCAGTAGTACCGGACAGGGGTTTCCTGAAGCTTTCTTT.

Only one count was recorded for this clone. The chain recombines TRBV7-9 with TRBJ1-5; 9 bases are shared with TRBD1. CDR3 length: 15 residues. Germline CDR1 and CDR2: SEHNR and FQNEAQ (reference sequence). Losses at the gene ends were 4 bases for V and 6 bases for J; bases not matched to a gene: 7. The CDR3 bases are TGTGCCAGCAGCTCCACAGGGGGCGGGGGTCAGCCCCAGCATTTT. Amino acid sequence: CASSSTGGGGQPQHF.

The chain is built from TRBV19 and TRBJ2-5; tentatively, D is TRBD2 (7 bases). The CDR3 is made up of 13 amino acids. The germline V gene encodes CDR1 LNHDA and CDR2 SQIVND (reference sequence). V shed 5 bases and J shed 4 bases, with 11 bases lying between them. CDR3 DNA sequence: TGTGCCAGTAGTGGGGGCGGGGGAGAGACCCAGTACTTC. This sequence encodes CASSGGGGETQYF. Full variable domain (rest looked up from reference TRBV19 and TRBJ2-5): DGGITQSPKYLFRKEGQNVTLSCEQNLNHDAMYWYRQDPGQGLRLIYYSQIVNDFQKGDIAEGYSVSREKKESFPLTVTSAQKNPTAFYLCASSGGGGETQYFGPGTRLLVL.

This chain links TRBV11-2 with TRBJ2-5; D is ambiguous. Looked up from germline, CDR1 is SGHAT and CDR2 is FQNNGV. The CDR3 extends over 14 amino acids. V was clipped by 5 bases and J by 4 bases, with 14 bases between them. The CDR3 DNA reads TGTGCCAGCAGCCCCCCCCACACTCTAGAGACCCAGTACTTC. This codes for CASSPPHTLETQYF.

The chain couples TRBV19 to TRBJ2-2, with TRBD1 identical over 9 bases. V was pared by 6 bases and J by 7 bases, with 15 bases of the junction left unmatched. CDR3 size: 17 residues. Germline CDR1 and CDR2: LNHDA and SQIVND (reference sequence). Here the CDR3 reads CASSSQNVQGAGGELFF. CDR3 DNA sequence: TGTGCCAGTAGCTCTCAGAACGTACAGGGGGCGGGCGGGGAGCTGTTTTTT.

CDR3 sequence: CASSDVGQGRGNTF. The CDR3 DNA follows: TGTGCCAGCAGTGACGTCGGACAGGGGAGGGGGAACACCTTC. The chain combines TRBV6-1 with TRBJ1-2; TRBD1 matches at 9 bases. The germline V gene has CDR1 MNHNS and CDR2 SASEGT. After removal of 3 bases from V and 12 bases from J, the junction contained 11 bases not matched to a gene. The CDR3 totals 14 residues.

The gene calls are TRBV11-3 and TRBJ2-5; 7 bases line up with TRBD1. The CDR3 runs 14 residues. Looked up from germline, CDR1 is SGHNT and CDR2 is YENEEA. V dropped 5 bases and J dropped 0; count of bases not matched to a gene: 3. CDR3 protein: CASSRDSNQETQYF. The DNA of the CDR3 is TGTGCCAGCAGCCGGGACAGTAACCAAGAGACCCAGTACTTC.

This chain connects TRBV28 to TRBJ1-1; D call uncertain. V was cut by 4 bases and J by 4 bases, with 13 bases left in between. There are 14 residues in the CDR3. Germline CDR1 reads MDHEN; CDR2 reads SYDVKM. CDR3 bases: TGTGCCAGCAGTTCCGGGGTGATGGGCACTGAAGCTTTCTTT. It yields the protein CASSSGVMGTEAFF.

The J gene is TRBJ2-4, the V gene TRBV18, with 7 bases identical to TRBD1. CDR1 and CDR2 (germline): KGHSH, LQKENI. V dropped 0 bases and J dropped 3; count of bases not matched to a gene: 2. The CDR3 length is 15 residues. The DNA of the CDR3 is TGTGCCAGCTCACCACCGGGACAGCTCAAAAACATTCAGTACTTC. Translated, it gives CASSPPGQLKNIQYF. Drawing the rest from reference TRBV18 and TRBJ2-4, the complete variable domain is NAGVMQNPRHLVRRRGQEARLRCSPMKGHSHVYWYRQLPEEGLKFMVYLQKENIIDESGMPKERFSAEFPKEGPSILRIQQVVRGDSAAYFCASSPPGQLKNIQYFGAGTRLSVL.

The rearrangement links TRBV5-4 to TRBJ1-1; D not resolved. The CDR3 covers 13 residues. Germline CDR1 and CDR2: SGHNT and YYREEE (reference sequence). V was shortened by 0 bases and J by 2 bases, with 5 bases between the two germline ends. In DNA, the CDR3 is TGTGCCAGCAGCTTGGATATAAACACTGAAGCTTTCTTT. It codes for CASSLDINTEAFF.

The chain combines TRBV7-2 with TRBJ2-3, with 8 bases matching TRBD2. Germline CDR1 SGHTA, CDR2 FQGNSA. V lost 3 bases and J lost 4; bases outside the gene matches: 6. The CDR3 is 15 residues long. The CDR3 coding sequence is TGTGCCAGCAGCTTTCGGGAGGGCCGCGCAGATACGCAGTATTTT. Translating gives CASSFREGRADTQYF.

The chain joins TRBV7-2 to TRBJ1-2, with 11 bases matching TRBD1. Germline loops: CDR1 SGHTA, CDR2 FQGNSA. V lost 5 bases to trimming and J lost 4 bases; unmatched junction nucleotides: 15. The CDR3 consists of 18 residues. Written as DNA, the CDR3 is TGTGCCAGCAGCCCGAGGACAGGGGGCATAGGGGCTGGCTATGGCTACACCTTC. Amino acids: CASSPRTGGIGAGYGYTF.

The rearrangement joins TRBV5-1 to TRBJ1-1, with D tentatively TRBD1 (6 bases). The CDR3 is made up of 15 amino acids. Between the trimmed V and J ends, which lost 3 bases and 4 bases, there was a span of 16 bases. CDR1 is SGHRS and CDR2 is YFSETQ in the germline V gene. CDR3 in amino acids: CASSSGAGASTEAFF. CDR3 DNA: TGCGCCAGCAGCTCAGGAGCGGGGGCAAGCACTGAAGCTTTCTTT.

This clone was counted once. The chain recombines TRBV4-2 with TRBJ1-4; D uncertain. Per the germline V gene, CDR1 is LGHNA and CDR2 is YNFKEQ. V dropped 1 base and J dropped 9 bases, with 18 bases sitting between them. The CDR3 extends over 16 amino acids. The DNA of the CDR3 is TGTGCCAGCAGCCAAGCGCCGGGGTCAAACTTCCAAAAACTGTTTTTT. It encodes CASSQAPGSNFQKLFF.

This chain connects TRBV28 to TRBJ1-2, with TRBD1 identical over 7 bases. This CDR3 region has 15 residues. V trimming: 2 bases; J trimming: 3 bases; junction bases outside the gene matches: 6. Germline CDR1 MDHEN, CDR2 SYDVKM. The CDR3 coding sequence is TGTGCCAGCAGTTTACCCGACAGGGTTTACTATGGCTACACCTTC. As protein: CASSLPDRVYYGYTF.

In its sample, this clone was seen once. The J gene is TRBJ2-1, the V gene TRBV5-1, with 9 positions matching TRBD1. CDR3 length equals 17 residues. The V gene end was trimmed by 2 bases and the J gene end by 2 bases; junction bases not matched to a gene: 8. Germline V lookup: CDR1 SGHRS, CDR2 YFSETQ. The CDR3 sequence is CASSLTPRDRAYNEQFF. The DNA for the CDR3 is TGCGCCAGCAGCTTAACCCCCCGGGACAGGGCCTACAATGAGCAGTTCTTC.

This chain joins TRBV5-4 and TRBJ2-7, with D unclear. Germline V gives CDR1 SGHNT, CDR2 YYREEE (reference sequence). Trimming took off 0 bases at V and 4 bases at J, with 8 bases between the two ends. CDR3 length: 13 residues. The DNA of the CDR3 is TGTGCCAGCAGCTTGGCCTTCAGGTACGAGCAGTACTTC. Protein product: CASSLAFRYEQYF.

The V call is TRBV11-2, the J call TRBJ2-3; D perhaps matches TRBD2 (5 bases). The germline CDR1 and CDR2 sequences are SGHAT and FQNNGV. V shed 3 bases and J shed 5 bases, with 12 bases lying between them. CDR3 length equals 14 residues. The CDR3 spells CASSLMGRGDTQYF. The CDR3 DNA sequence: TGTGCCAGCAGCTTGATGGGCCGGGGAGATACGCAGTATTTT.

V usage is TRBV28 and J usage is TRBJ1-5; D may be TRBD1 (5 bases). Germline CDR1 and CDR2: MDHEN and SYDVKM. V was shortened by 10 bases and J by 5 bases, with 12 bases between the two germline ends. This CDR3 has 12 amino acids. CDR3 DNA sequence: TGTGCCACCAAGCGGGGGGATCAGCCCCAGCATTTT. Its protein product is CATKRGDQPQHF.